This T cell receptor beta chain was captured in a study of T-cell reconstitution after alpha-beta-depleted transplantation in children. This sample's TCRbeta library carried unique molecular identifier barcodes. From the PCR reads, TCRdb called clonotypes with MiXCR, one entry per CDR3 protein. The sample yields some 640,000 distinct CDR3 sequences, 16% seen once. Germline CDR1 reads MNHEY; CDR2 reads SVGAGI. V was clipped by 6 bases and J by 8 bases, with 9 bases between them. This CDR3 region has 11 residues. This clonotype occurred a few times. The chain has TRBV6-5 and TRBJ2-3; unclear D gene. This specimen consisted of PBMCs from the stem cell graft donor, obtained from the stem cell graft. The TCR originated in a human donor who donated a stem cell graft to a child with acute myeloid leukemia. Here the CDR3 reads CASSDYGTQYF. CDR3 in DNA: TGTGCCAGCAGCGATTACGGTACGCAGTATTTT.